The 15 T cell receptor beta chains listed next were all sequenced from one sample in a study of cytomegalovirus exposure and HLA in healthy donors (dated by TCRdb to 2016 to 2017). Libraries were made using the immunoSEQ multiplex PCR assay. The clones in this table, taken by TCRdb from immuneACCESS, are in-frame only. Not every clone is retained; where verified, under half of the shortfall comes from an unresolved V gene, and the cause of the rest is unknown. This sample comprises more than 55,000 clones, around 90% of them detected only once. The ten largest clones add up to 2.5% to 3.5% of the sample. Sequencing used PBMCs. These receptor sequences come from a man aged 18 to 35 in good health and CMV-seronegative.

The chain is built from TRBV13 and TRBJ1-1, with 11 bases fitting TRBD1. Germline-derived CDR1 and CDR2 are PRHDT and FYEKMQ (reference sequence). The CDR3 contains 14 residues. V lost 5 bases and J lost 4; bases outside the gene matches: 3. CDR3 amino acids: CASSQGTGGTEAFF. DNA for the CDR3: TGTGCCAGCAGCCAGGGGACAGGGGGCACTGAAGCTTTCTTT.

The chain employs TRBV2 and TRBJ1-2; possible D gene TRBD1, 5 bases. The V end was cut by 3 bases, the J end by 8 bases, with 16 bases between. The CDR3 runs to 14 residues. Germline values: CDR1 SNHLY, CDR2 FYNNEI. CDR3 region: CASSDTGVTFGYTF. The CDR3 region has the DNA TGTGCCAGCAGTGATACGGGGGTGACGTTCGGCTACACCTTC.

CDR3 in amino acids: CSVGGHQDYGYTF. The CDR3 bases are TGCAGCGTTGGGGGACACCAGGACTATGGCTACACCTTC. The chain links TRBV29-1 to TRBJ1-2; D perhaps matches TRBD1 (6 bases). V shed 4 bases and J shed 3 bases, with 12 bases lying between them. The CDR3 is made up of 13 amino acids. Germline V gives CDR1 SQVTM, CDR2 ANQGSEA.

The chain couples TRBV2 to TRBJ2-7, with D possibly TRBD1 on 6 matching bases. V lost 7 bases and J lost 3, with 13 bases in between. The germline gives CDR1 SNHLY, CDR2 FYNNEI. This CDR3 has 13 amino acids. The CDR3 sequence is CASTQGHFYEQYF. CDR3 nucleotides: TGTGCCAGCACACAGGGACACTTCTACGAGCAGTACTTC.

This chain uses TRBV27 with TRBJ2-1, with D maybe TRBD1 (6 bases). The CDR3 covers 16 residues. The V gene lost 4 bases and the J gene lost 1 base, with 14 bases spanning the gap. CDR1 and CDR2 from the germline V gene are MNHEY and SMNVEV (reference sequence). CDR3: CASSSFYRDSYNEQFF. Written as DNA, the CDR3 is TGTGCCAGCAGTTCATTTTACAGGGATTCCTACAATGAGCAGTTCTTC.

The chain recombines TRBV29-1 with TRBJ2-1; 7 nucleotides match TRBD2. The CDR3 loop spans 13 amino acids. Looked up from germline, CDR1 is SQVTM and CDR2 is ANQGSEA. Trimming at V came to 6 bases and at J to 5 bases, leaving 7 bases not matched to a gene. DNA for the CDR3: TGCAGCGTCCGACGGGGGAGGGACAATGAGCAGTTCTTC. Translation gives CSVRRGRDNEQFF.

The rearrangement joins TRBV6-5 to TRBJ1-2; D is possibly TRBD1 (6 bases). The CDR3 runs 13 residues. The V gene's germline CDR1 is MNHEY and CDR2 SVGAGI. With 8 bases removed from V and 2 bases from J, the gap between germline ends came to 12 bases. The CDR3 reads CASADRPNYGYTF. CDR3 nucleotides: TGTGCCAGCGCCGACAGGCCGAACTATGGCTACACCTTC.

V usage is TRBV28 and J usage is TRBJ2-1; 7 nucleotides align to TRBD1. V lost 8 bases, J lost 8 bases, and 18 bases stayed unmatched. Germline CDR1 is MDHEN and CDR2 is SYDVKM. CDR3 length: 16 residues. The chain's CDR3 is CASSQWGEGAVHEQFF. As DNA, the CDR3 is TGTGCCAGCTCCCAATGGGGTGAGGGGGCGGTTCATGAGCAGTTCTTC.

This clone was picked up a small number of times. V gene TRBV5-1 combines with J gene TRBJ2-5; D might be TRBD2 (6 bases). There are 16 residues in the CDR3. Germline V CDR1 and CDR2: SGHRS, YFSETQ. Trimming stripped 0 bases from V and 2 bases from J, with 14 bases between. The CDR3 sequence is CASSLAMGGGQETQYF. The CDR3 DNA reads as TGCGCCAGCAGCTTGGCCATGGGGGGTGGGCAAGAGACCCAGTACTTC.

The chain employs TRBV10-1 and TRBJ2-3, with TRBD2 as a possible D gene (5 bases). Germline lookup yields CDR1 WNHNN and CDR2 SYGVQD (reference sequence). With 0 bases removed from V and 6 bases from J, the gap between germline ends came to 10 bases. This CDR3 spans 14 amino acids. CDR3 nucleotide sequence: TGCGCCAGCAGTGAGTCTTTCGGGATCGATACGCAGTATTTT. Its translation: CASSESFGIDTQYF.

The chain recombines TRBV28 with TRBJ2-4, with a tentative D call TRBD2 (5 bases). Germline CDR1 is MDHEN and CDR2 is SYDVKM. V shed 5 bases and J shed 3 bases, with 11 bases lying between them. CDR3 length equals 14 residues. In DNA, the CDR3 is TGTGCCAGCAGTGACACAGCGGTCAAAAACATTCAGTACTTC. This gives the protein CASSDTAVKNIQYF.

This chain joins TRBV10-2 and TRBJ2-1; 9 nucleotides agree with TRBD2. The V segment lost 0 bases and the J segment 0 bases; nucleotides outside the gene matches: 3. The CDR3 runs to 17 residues. CDR1 WSHSY and CDR2 SAAADI come from the germline V gene. The CDR3 nucleotides are TGCGCCAGCAGTGAGTCGGAGACTAGCGGCTCCTACAATGAGCAGTTCTTC. This sequence encodes CASSESETSGSYNEQFF.

This clone was counted a single time. V usage is TRBV28 and J usage is TRBJ1-3; no firm D call. V was pared by 2 bases and J by 2 bases, with 13 bases between. Per the germline V gene, CDR1 is MDHEN and CDR2 is SYDVKM. This CDR3 spans 16 amino acids. This CDR3 is CASSLGGPHPGNTIYF. The CDR3 nucleotides read TGTGCCAGCAGTTTAGGAGGCCCTCATCCTGGAAACACCATATATTTT. The full variable domain, rest sourced from reference TRBV28 and TRBJ1-3, is DVKVTQSSRYLVKRTGEKVFLECVQDMDHENMFWYRQDPGLGLRLIYFSYDVKMKEKGDIPEGYSVSREKKERFSLILESASTNQTSMYLCASSLGGPHPGNTIYFGEGSWLTVV.

The V call is TRBV5-1, the J call TRBJ2-2; 7 bases fit TRBD1. Looked up from germline, CDR1 is SGHRS and CDR2 is YFSETQ. This CDR3 has 16 amino acids. Germline trimming cut 3 bases from V and 5 bases from J; bases unmatched to any gene: 10. Written as DNA, the CDR3 is TGCGCCAGCAGCTCAGGGACAGAACTTGGAACCGGGGAGCTGTTTTTT. This gives the protein CASSSGTELGTGELFF.

The count of this clone is one. V gene TRBV2 combines with J gene TRBJ2-7; 7 nucleotides agree with TRBD2. Germline V gene data show CDR1 as SNHLY and CDR2 as FYNNEI. The CDR3 spans 18 residues. The V and J ends lost 3 bases and 0 bases, in that order; junction bases with no gene match: 14. CDR3 sequence: CASSDPASGADSSYEQYF. DNA for the CDR3: TGTGCCAGCAGTGATCCGGCTAGCGGAGCCGATTCCTCCTACGAGCAGTACTTC.